A single sample is the source of the 20 T cell receptor beta chains below, sequenced in a study of technical replicates of blood from a handful of donors. Assay used: immunoSEQ multiplex PCR; TCRdb lists only in-frame clones, some missing. The sample consists of some 74,000 clones, approximately 90% of them appearing once. The sample comprised T cells isolated from PBMCs. These receptors originate from a human donor in good health.

The rearrangement joins TRBV29-1 to TRBJ1-1; the D is unclear. The germline CDR1 and CDR2 sequences are SQVTM and ANQGSEA. The CDR3 runs to 11 residues. The V and J ends lost 2 bases and 4 bases respectively, with 5 bases between them. The CDR3 loop reads CSVEFGTEAFF. The CDR3 bases are TGCAGCGTTGAATTCGGCACTGAAGCTTTCTTT.

The chain combines TRBV19 with TRBJ2-7; D is possibly TRBD1 (5 bases). The CDR3 has 13 residues. Trimming removed 6 bases at V and 4 bases at J, with 13 bases between. In germline, CDR1 is LNHDA, CDR2 SQIVND (reference sequence). This CDR3 is CASSPGYSYEQYF. CDR3 DNA: TGTGCCAGTAGCCCAGGGTATAGTTACGAGCAGTACTTC. Based on the CDR3 plus reference TRBV19 and TRBJ2-7, the full variable domain is DGGITQSPKYLFRKEGQNVTLSCEQNLNHDAMYWYRQDPGQGLRLIYYSQIVNDFQKGDIAEGYSVSREKKESFPLTVTSAQKNPTAFYLCASSPGYSYEQYFGPGTRLTVT.

The V and J genes are TRBV5-6 and TRBJ2-3; D unresolved. This CDR3 region has 13 residues. Trimming removed 0 bases at V and 2 bases at J, with 4 bases between. Germline loops: CDR1 SGHDT, CDR2 YYEEEE. CDR3 protein: CASSLDFTDTQYF. The CDR3 DNA reads as TGTGCCAGCAGCTTGGACTTCACAGATACGCAGTATTTT.

The rearrangement uses TRBV18 and TRBJ2-4; D is possibly TRBD1 (5 bases). Germline loops: CDR1 KGHSH, CDR2 LQKENI. V was trimmed by 3 bases and J by 0 bases, leaving 15 bases between them. The CDR3 contains 17 residues. CDR3 coding DNA: TGTGCCAGCTCACCGGTAGGCATAGGGGTAGCCAAAAACATTCAGTACTTC. This encodes CASSPVGIGVAKNIQYF.

The chain combines TRBV6-5 with TRBJ2-7, with D tentatively TRBD2 (5 bases). Trimming removed 1 base from V and 2 bases from J, with 6 bases in between. The germline CDR1 and CDR2 sequences are MNHEY and SVGAGI. The CDR3 is made up of 13 amino acids. The CDR3 nucleotides are TGTGCCAGCAGTTACTTGGAGGCCTACGAGCAGTACTTC. Protein sequence: CASSYLEAYEQYF.

The chain carries TRBV2 and TRBJ2-2, with D hard to call. The V end was cut by 0 bases, the J end by 2 bases, with 7 bases between. CDR1 SNHLY and CDR2 FYNNEI come from the germline V gene. The CDR3 is 15 residues long. The CDR3 nucleotides are TGTGCCAGCAGTGAAGCACTATTCAACACCGGGGAGCTGTTTTTT. Amino acid sequence: CASSEALFNTGELFF.

This chain uses TRBV7-2 with TRBJ2-1, with 8 bases matching TRBD2. V gave up 1 base and J gave up 4 bases; unmatched junction bases: 15. The CDR3 runs 19 residues. Germline loops: CDR1 SGHTA, CDR2 FQGNSA. DNA of the CDR3: TGTGCCAGCAGCTTAGGGGTCGTCGGGAGCGGGGGCAGATACAATGAGCAGTTCTTC. Translation: CASSLGVVGSGGRYNEQFF.

The V gene is TRBV2, the J gene TRBJ2-7, with a possible D match to TRBD1 (6 bases). The length of the CDR3 is 14 residues. Trimming removed 4 bases at V and 7 bases at J, with 17 bases between. The V gene's germline CDR1 is SNHLY and CDR2 FYNNEI. CDR3 DNA: TGTGCCAGCAGTGGTTACGCCCAGGGGTATGAGCAGTACTTC. Translation: CASSGYAQGYEQYF.

The V and J genes are TRBV5-1 and TRBJ2-3, with 9 bases identical to TRBD2. This CDR3 is 15 amino acids long. Germline loops: CDR1 SGHRS, CDR2 YFSETQ. V trimming: 2 bases; J trimming: 3 bases; junction bases outside the gene matches: 4. DNA for the CDR3: TGCGCCAGCAGCTTCCGGACTAGCGTGACAGATACGCAGTATTTT. It yields the protein CASSFRTSVTDTQYF.

The V and J genes are TRBV28 and TRBJ2-3; TRBD1 aligns across 10 bases. The CDR3 spans 16 residues. J was trimmed by 3 bases and V by 2 bases; bases with no gene match: 5. Germline CDR1 reads MDHEN; CDR2 reads SYDVKM. DNA of the CDR3: TGTGCCAGCAGTTTAAGGACAGGGGGGTTTACAGATACGCAGTATTTT. It is translated as CASSLRTGGFTDTQYF.

The rearrangement uses TRBV1 and TRBJ1-1; TRBD1 is the table's D call, not checked against the DNA. TRBV1 is annotated as a pseudogene. The CDR3 has 13 amino acids. The CDR3 nucleotides read TGCACCAGCAGCCATTCCCGGGACAGGGAAGCTTTCTTT. Protein: CTSSHSRDREAFF.

V usage is TRBV7-9 and J usage is TRBJ2-2, with 7 bases identical to TRBD1. The CDR3 runs 15 residues. V shed 4 bases, J shed 0 bases, and the junction held 2 bases outside the gene matches. The germline V gene has CDR1 SEHNR and CDR2 FQNEAQ (reference sequence). This CDR3 reads CASSYDRANTGELFF. The CDR3 nucleotides are TGTGCCAGCAGCTACGACAGGGCGAACACCGGGGAGCTGTTTTTT. The variable domain in full, with the rest retrieved from reference TRBV7-9 and TRBJ2-2, is DTGVSQNPRHKITKRGQNVTFRCDPISEHNRLYWYRQTLGQGPEFLTYFQNEAQLEKSRLLSDRFSAERPKGSFSTLEIQRTEQGDSAMYLCASSYDRANTGELFFGEGSRLTVL.

The chain combines TRBV6-1 with TRBJ1-1; maybe TRBD1 (5 bases). Trimming shortened V by 0 bases and J by 11 bases, and 22 bases separated the two germline ends. There are 16 residues in the CDR3. CDR1 MNHNS and CDR2 SASEGT come from the germline V gene. The chain's CDR3 is CASSEALFYSGGSAFF. For the CDR3, the DNA is TGTGCCAGCAGTGAAGCGCTTTTTTATTCGGGGGGTTCGGCTTTCTTT.

In DNA form, the CDR3 reads TGCGCCAGCAGCCAGACTAGCGCCCAAGAGACCCAGTACTTC. It specifies CASSQTSAQETQYF. The J gene is TRBJ2-5, the V gene TRBV5-1, with 8 bases lining up with TRBD2. Germline trimming cut 4 bases from V and 1 base from J; bases unmatched to any gene: 3. The CDR3 is made up of 14 amino acids. Germline V gene sequence: CDR1 SGHRS, CDR2 YFSETQ.

This chain connects TRBV10-3 to TRBJ1-2; unclear D gene. V dropped 4 bases and J dropped 4 bases, with 10 bases sitting between them. The CDR3 length is 13 residues. Germline V gene lookup returns CDR1 ENHRY and CDR2 SYGVKD. Written as DNA, the CDR3 is TGTGCCATCAGTGGTGGAGTCCTCTATGGCTACACCTTC. Residues: CAISGGVLYGYTF.

This rearrangement joins TRBV6-5 to TRBJ2-7; D may be TRBD1 (5 bases). The CDR3 has 15 residues. Per the germline V gene, CDR1 is MNHEY and CDR2 is SVGAGI. The germline V and J ends were trimmed by 0 bases and 0 bases, with 9 bases remaining between them. The CDR3 DNA reads as TGTGCCAGCAGTTACTCCAGGGTCACCTCCTACGAGCAGTACTTC. This encodes CASSYSRVTSYEQYF.

In its sample, this clone was seen once. The chain couples TRBV30 to TRBJ1-2, with D hard to call. Trimming cost V 4 bases and J 4 bases, with 7 bases left between them. This CDR3 contains 11 residues. Germline V gives CDR1 GTSNPN, CDR2 SVGIG (reference sequence). CDR3 bases: TGTGCCTGGACTGCGGGCTATGGCTACACCTTC. Translating it yields CAWTAGYGYTF. Variable domain in full (rest from reference TRBV30 and TRBJ1-2): SQTIHQWPATLVQPVGSPLSLECTVEGTSNPNLYWYRQAAGRGLQLLFYSVGIGQISSEVPQNLSASRPQDRQFILSSKKLLLSDSGFYLCAWTAGYGYTFGSGTRLTVV.

In this sample, this clone turned up once. The chain employs TRBV12-5 and TRBJ2-5; the D is unclear. This CDR3 spans 13 amino acids. Germline V gene lookup returns CDR1 LGHNT and CDR2 FRNRAP. V dropped 2 bases and J dropped 5 bases, with 9 bases sitting between them. The CDR3: CASGLTGPETQYF. The CDR3 coding sequence is TGTGCTAGTGGTTTGACTGGGCCGGAGACCCAGTACTTC.

The chain recombines TRBV27 with TRBJ1-2; 8 bases align to TRBD1. Trimming at V came to 7 bases and at J to 7 bases, leaving 8 bases not matched to a gene. The CDR3 is 13 residues long. Germline V CDR1 and CDR2: MNHEY, SMNVEV (reference sequence). The CDR3, as DNA: TGTGCCAGCAAAAAGGACAGGGAGTTTGGCTACACCTTC. Encoded protein: CASKKDREFGYTF.

The chain links TRBV7-3 to TRBJ2-3; the match to TRBD2 covers 15 bases. Germline V gene sequence: CDR1 SGHTA, CDR2 FQGTGA. V was pared by 5 bases and J by 3 bases, with 12 bases of the junction left unmatched. The CDR3 is made up of 19 amino acids. CDR3 DNA: TGTGCCAGCAGCCTCTGGTGGACTAGCGGGAGGGCCACTACAGATACGCAGTATTTT. Its protein product is CASSLWWTSGRATTDTQYF.